This T cell receptor beta chain derives from a study of blood T cell repertoires in COVID-19. Measured with immunoSEQ multiplex PCR; TCRdb has only the in-frame clones, and not every one. This table has 350,000 to 450,000 clones, approximately 88% appearing once. V lost 3 bases and J lost 4, with 12 bases in between. Germline CDR1 and CDR2: LGHDT and YNNKEL (reference sequence). CDR3 length equals 15 residues. The source is a man between 40 and 49 years old with acute or convalescent COVID-19. The material sequenced was peripheral blood. The gene calls are TRBV3-1 (or the pseudogene TRBV3-2) and TRBJ2-2; no clear D. In nucleotides, the CDR3 is TGTGCCAGCAGCCATTCGAGTAGTGGCACCGGGGAGCTGTTTTTT. It specifies CASSHSSSGTGELFF.